This T cell receptor (beta chain) is drawn from a study of CXCR3-negative and CXCR3-positive naive CD8 T cells. In the case of this clonotype: The antigen remains unidentified.

Study results and caveats: The TRB CDR3s that CXCR3-positive naive cells carried were more hydrophobic than those of CXCR3-negative naive cells. Comparison of naive CXCR3-negative and CXCR3-positive cells revealed similar TRBV-TRBJ usage, while memory cells differed.

The length of the CDR3 is 14 residues. Germline-derived CDR1 and CDR2 are MDHEN and SYDVKM. With UMI labels, 5' RACE was used to prepare the TRB cDNA libraries. TCRdb processed the 5' RACE reads again and assigns one entry to each CDR3 protein, with no DNA. Here the sample table reports about 94,000 distinct CDR3 sequences. Phenotypically, naive CD8+ T cells corresponded to CD45RO-CCR7+CD27+CD95-. Specimen: naive CXCR3+ CD8+ T cells from blood. Subset indicated: CD45RO-CCR7+CD27+CD95- naive CD8+ T cells expressing CXCR3 (TNR3+). This sequence joins TRBV28 and TRBJ2-7; TCRdb's D gene call, TRBD1, goes unchecked for lack of DNA. This sequence originates from a human donor in good health. Some clones in this sample may be carry-over from other donors' samples. This chain's CDR3 is CASSFGGGRYEQYF. Full variable domain (missing parts from reference TRBV28 and TRBJ2-7): DVKVTQSSRYLVKRTGEKVFLECVQDMDHENMFWYRQDPGLGLRLIYFSYDVKMKEKGDIPEGYSVSREKKERFSLILESASTNQTSMYLCASSFGGGRYEQYFGPGTRLTVT.